Listed here are 26 T cell receptor beta chains from one sample, sequenced in a study of Ad26.COV2.S vaccination and SARS-CoV-2 variants. Data came from immunoSEQ multiplex PCR; TCRdb stores just in-frame clones and leaves some out. The profile shows under 550,000 clones, roughly 90% of them singletons. Documented treatment: roughly 18 received Ad26.COV2.S at low or high dose, single or two shots; about 5 received placebo; per-sample allocation not given. Collection of samples fell on day 63 after the first vaccine or placebo injection. The sample was peripheral blood, taken in a trial of Ad26.COV2.S vaccine versus placebo. The origin of the receptors is a person between 18 and 59 years old who received the Ad26.COV2.S COVID-19 vaccine or a placebo.

The CDR3 coding sequence is TGTGCCAGCAGTTCTTCCAGCCTGAAGGGAGAAGGGCCTGGGGCCAACGTCCTGACTTTC. Protein product: CASSSSSLKGEGPGANVLTF. This chain links TRBV27 with TRBJ2-6; maybe TRBD2 (5 bases). This CDR3 contains 20 residues. Germline V CDR1 and CDR2: MNHEY, SMNVEV (reference sequence). The ends were cut back, 4 bases at V and 2 bases at J, with 24 bases in the middle.

The rearrangement uses TRBV7-3 and TRBJ2-1; 13 bases map to TRBD2. After removal of 5 bases from V and 0 bases from J, the junction contained 10 bases not matched to a gene. Germline CDR1 is SGHTA and CDR2 is FQGTGA. This CDR3 is 19 amino acids long. The CDR3 loop reads CASSVTGTSGISSYNEQFF. The CDR3 bases are TGTGCCAGCAGCGTCACGGGGACTAGCGGGATTAGCTCCTACAATGAGCAGTTCTTC.

V gene TRBV7-9 combines with J gene TRBJ2-1; 9 nucleotides line up with TRBD2. This CDR3 region has 18 residues. Trimming removed 5 bases from V and 0 bases from J; junction bases left unmatched: 11. Germline lookup yields CDR1 SEHNR and CDR2 FQNEAQ (reference sequence). CDR3 in DNA: TGTGCCAGCAGCCCAGGACTAGCGCGAGGGGGCTCCTACAATGAGCAGTTCTTC. Encoded protein: CASSPGLARGGSYNEQFF.

CDR3 amino acids: CASGAGRQNTEAFF. CDR3 DNA: TGTGCCAGCGGGGCGGGACGGCAGAACACTGAAGCTTTCTTT. The V call is TRBV6-5, the J call TRBJ1-1, with a possible D match to TRBD1 (5 bases). Deletions cut 8 bases from V and 1 base from J, with 14 bases between. Germline CDR1 reads MNHEY; CDR2 reads SVGAGI. The CDR3 runs 14 residues.

CDR3 in amino acids: CASSLGFSGRARAGELFF. The CDR3 DNA reads TGTGCCAGCAGCTTAGGTTTTAGCGGGAGGGCACGCGCCGGGGAGCTGTTTTTT. V and J are TRBV7-9 and TRBJ2-2; 11 bases line up with TRBD2. The ends lost 1 base at V and 6 bases at J; junction bases unmatched: 10. CDR3 size: 18 residues. CDR1 and CDR2 from the germline V gene are SEHNR and FQNEAQ (reference sequence).

The chain recombines TRBV11-3 with TRBJ2-1, with D hard to call. The CDR3 totals 13 residues. The V end was cut by 5 bases, the J end by 7 bases, with 12 bases between. The germline CDR1 and CDR2 sequences are SGHNT and YENEEA. The CDR3, as DNA: TGTGCCAGCAGCGCTGTCGGGTGGAATGAGCAGTTCTTC. Protein product: CASSAVGWNEQFF. Full variable domain (rest looked up from reference TRBV11-3 and TRBJ2-1): EAGVVQSPRYKIIEKKQPVAFWCNPISGHNTLYWYLQNLGQGPELLIRYENEEAVDDSQLPKDRFSAERLKGVDSTLKIQPAELGDSAVYLCASSAVGWNEQFFGPGTRLTVL.

This sequence joins TRBV6-8 and TRBJ1-1; a weak D match, TRBD1 (5 bases). Germline V gene sequence: CDR1 MNHGY, CDR2 SAAAGT. The CDR3 runs to 15 residues. Trimming removed 0 bases at V and 6 bases at J, with 14 bases between. This chain's CDR3 is CASSYSFKGPPEAFF. The DNA for the CDR3 is TGTGCCAGCAGTTACTCATTCAAGGGACCCCCTGAAGCTTTCTTT.

This chain uses TRBV7-2 with TRBJ2-7; D is perhaps TRBD2 (5 bases). From germline, CDR1 is SGHTA and CDR2 FQGNSA. This CDR3 comprises 15 residues. The V end was cut by 3 bases, the J end by 0 bases, with 12 bases between. The CDR3 sequence is CASSFPSGRSYEQYF. The CDR3 DNA follows: TGTGCCAGCAGCTTCCCCAGCGGCCGCTCCTACGAGCAGTACTTC.

The chain has TRBV25-1 and TRBJ1-1; TRBD1 is a possible D gene (5 bases). This CDR3 has 14 residues. V lost 5 bases and J 1 base, leaving 11 bases between the germline ends. Germline loops: CDR1 MGHDK, CDR2 SYGVNS. This CDR3 is CASSPRGGNTEAFF. In DNA, the CDR3 is TGTGCCAGCAGTCCGAGGGGAGGGAACACTGAAGCTTTCTTT.

V and J are TRBV25-1 and TRBJ2-1, with a weak D call TRBD2 (5 bases). This CDR3 is built from 11 residues. Trimming shortened V by 5 bases and J by 9 bases, and 8 bases separated the two germline ends. Germline-derived CDR1 and CDR2 are MGHDK and SYGVNS. The CDR3 loop reads CASSLGGEQFF. The CDR3 DNA sequence: TGTGCCAGCAGTCTCGGAGGTGAGCAGTTCTTC.

This chain uses TRBV27 with TRBJ2-7, with 8 nucleotides matching TRBD2. CDR3 length equals 15 residues. Germline lookup yields CDR1 MNHEY and CDR2 SMNVEV (reference sequence). The J segment lost 2 bases and the V segment lost 2 bases, leaving 5 bases of the junction unmatched. CDR3 sequence (DNA): TGTGCCAGCAGTTTAGAGGCGGGGGGAACCTACGAGCAGTACTTC. Amino acids: CASSLEAGGTYEQYF.

The rearrangement joins TRBV18 to TRBJ1-5; the D is unclear. CDR3 length equals 14 residues. CDR1 and CDR2 from the germline V gene are KGHSH and LQKENI. The germline V and J ends were trimmed by 6 bases and 5 bases, with 14 bases remaining between them. This chain's CDR3 is CASSDLRADQPQHF. The DNA of the CDR3 is TGTGCCAGCTCCGATTTAAGGGCCGATCAGCCCCAGCATTTT. Full variable domain (outside the CDR3, taken from reference TRBV18 and TRBJ1-5): NAGVMQNPRHLVRRRGQEARLRCSPMKGHSHVYWYRQLPEEGLKFMVYLQKENIIDESGMPKERFSAEFPKEGPSILRIQQVVRGDSAAYFCASSDLRADQPQHFGDGTRLSIL.

V and J are TRBV9 and TRBJ1-3; D is uncertain. The germline V and J ends were trimmed by 2 bases and 5 bases, with 11 bases remaining between them. Germline loops: CDR1 SGDLS, CDR2 YYNGEE. This CDR3 has 14 residues. The CDR3: CASSVNGERNTIYF. In DNA form, the CDR3 reads TGTGCCAGCAGCGTCAATGGGGAGAGAAACACCATATATTTT.

The gene calls are TRBV25-1 and TRBJ2-3; D gene uncertain. This CDR3 contains 13 residues. Trimming left V 2 bases short and J 2 bases short, with 5 bases between. Germline CDR1 and CDR2: MGHDK and SYGVNS. The chain's CDR3 is CASSEAATDTQYF. Written as DNA, the CDR3 is TGTGCCAGCAGTGAAGCGGCCACAGATACGCAGTATTTT.

This clone was observed a handful of times. The J gene is TRBJ2-2, the V gene TRBV3-1 (or the pseudogene TRBV3-2); D is unresolved. Between the trimmed V and J ends, which lost 0 bases and 1 base, there was a span of 12 bases. Looked up from germline, CDR1 is LGHDT and CDR2 is YNNKEL (reference sequence). CDR3 length equals 17 residues. CDR3 DNA sequence: TGTGCCAGCAGCCAAGATTCGCCAGAAAGGAACACCGGGGAGCTGTTTTTT. Translating it yields CASSQDSPERNTGELFF.

This rearrangement joins TRBV5-1 to TRBJ1-4, with 9 positions matching TRBD1. Germline V lookup: CDR1 SGHRS, CDR2 YFSETQ. The CDR3 loop spans 15 amino acids. After removal of 2 bases from V and 3 bases from J, the junction contained 2 bases not matched to a gene. The CDR3: CASSLQGAANEKLFF. CDR3 coding DNA: TGCGCCAGCAGCTTACAGGGGGCAGCTAATGAAAAACTGTTTTTT.

The chain recombines TRBV30 with TRBJ2-5; possibly TRBD2 for D (5 bases). V lost 1 base and J 7 bases, leaving 10 bases between the germline ends. CDR3 length: 12 residues. The germline V gene has CDR1 GTSNPN and CDR2 SVGIG (reference sequence). For the CDR3, the DNA is TGTGCCTGGAGTGGGGATCGGGGGACCCAGTACTTC. The encoded protein is CAWSGDRGTQYF.

This sequence joins TRBV13 and TRBJ1-4; 7 bases match TRBD1. Germline CDR1 PRHDT, CDR2 FYEKMQ (reference sequence). Trimming took 6 bases from V and 7 from J; bases not matched to a gene: 8. The CDR3 is 14 amino acids. The CDR3 here is CASSYDRVGEKLFF. CDR3 nucleotide sequence: TGTGCCAGCAGTTACGACAGGGTCGGTGAAAAACTGTTTTTT.

The chain is built from TRBV3-1 (or the pseudogene TRBV3-2) and TRBJ1-3; TRBD1 is a possible D gene (5 bases). The CDR3 totals 15 residues. V was pared by 8 bases and J by 1 base, with 15 bases between. The germline V gene encodes CDR1 LGHDT and CDR2 YNNKEL (reference sequence). CDR3 protein: CASGSRGSSGNTIYF. CDR3 bases: TGTGCCAGCGGTTCTAGGGGTTCATCTGGAAACACCATATATTTT.

This chain joins TRBV12-2 and TRBJ1-5; TRBD1, as called in the table, went unchecked against the DNA. TRBV12-2 has pseudogene status. The CDR3 covers 17 residues. DNA of the CDR3: TGTGCAAGTCGCCCCCATACCGATGCAGGGGGTAATCAGCCCCAGCATTTT. Its translation is CASRPHTDAGGNQPQHF.

The rearrangement links TRBV4-2 to TRBJ1-1; D is possibly TRBD1 (5 bases). From germline, CDR1 is LGHNA and CDR2 YNFKEQ. Trimming stripped 2 bases from V and 5 bases from J, with 12 bases between. CDR3 length: 14 amino acids. CDR3 in amino acids: CASSQRGLGTEAFF. The CDR3 nucleotides read TGTGCCAGCAGCCAAAGGGGTCTAGGGACTGAAGCTTTCTTT.

This clone was counted between two and nine times. The gene calls are TRBV2 and TRBJ1-3; no definite D call. Germline-derived CDR1 and CDR2 are SNHLY and FYNNEI. Trimming stripped 7 bases from V and 2 bases from J, with 6 bases between. The CDR3 totals 12 residues. CDR3 nucleotides: TGTGCCAGCAATTTGGCTGGAAACACCATATATTTT. It yields the protein CASNLAGNTIYF. The whole variable domain, remainder taken from reference TRBV2 and TRBJ1-3, is EPEVTQTPSHQVTQMGQEVILRCVPISNHLYFYWYRQILGQKVEFLVSFYNNEISEKSEIFDDQFSVERPDGSNFTLKIRSTKLEDSAMYFCASNLAGNTIYFGEGSWLTVV.

This chain uses TRBV19 with TRBJ2-3, with TRBD2 identical over 7 bases. The CDR3 spans 15 residues. Germline CDR1 reads LNHDA; CDR2 reads SQIVND (reference sequence). V shed 6 bases, J shed 0 bases, and the junction held 6 bases outside the gene matches. In nucleotides, the CDR3 is TGTGCCAGTAGAGATAAGCGGGATAGCACAGATACGCAGTATTTT. Translating gives CASRDKRDSTDTQYF.

The chain combines TRBV29-1 with TRBJ2-1; 9 bases agree with TRBD2. V lost 7 bases to trimming and J lost 6 bases; unmatched junction nucleotides: 13. CDR3 length: 15 amino acids. CDR1 and CDR2 from the germline V gene are SQVTM and ANQGSEA. This CDR3 is CSARASGNVFNEQFF. For the CDR3, the DNA is TGCAGCGCTCGAGCTAGCGGGAATGTTTTCAATGAGCAGTTCTTC.

The J gene is TRBJ2-7, the V gene TRBV6-5, with 7 bases fitting TRBD2. After removal of 5 bases from V and 9 bases from J, the junction contained 10 bases not matched to a gene. In germline, CDR1 is MNHEY, CDR2 SVGAGI. The CDR3 runs 13 residues. CDR3: CASSLFRGEMQYF. The DNA for the CDR3 is TGTGCCAGCAGTCTATTTCGGGGGGAAATGCAGTACTTC.

The chain couples TRBV14 to TRBJ1-1, with D uncertain. The ends were cut back, 3 bases at V and 3 bases at J, with 5 bases in the middle. The CDR3 consists of 12 residues. Germline assignment: CDR1 SGHDN and CDR2 FVKESK. CDR3 region: CASSHWYTEAFF. In DNA form, the CDR3 reads TGTGCCAGCAGCCACTGGTACACTGAAGCTTTCTTT.